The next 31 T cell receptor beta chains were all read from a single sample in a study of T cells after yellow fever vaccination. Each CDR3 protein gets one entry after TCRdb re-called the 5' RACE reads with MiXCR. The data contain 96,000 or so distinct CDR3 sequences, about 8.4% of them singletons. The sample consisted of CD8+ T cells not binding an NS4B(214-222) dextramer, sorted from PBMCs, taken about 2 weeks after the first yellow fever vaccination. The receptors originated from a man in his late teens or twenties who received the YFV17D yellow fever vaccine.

CDR3 sequence: CASSLMGSLLHGYTF. The CDR3 DNA reads as TGTGCCAGCAGTTTAATGGGGTCTCTGCTGCATGGCTACACCTTC. The chain carries TRBV27 and TRBJ1-2; D is ambiguous. The germline V and J ends were trimmed by 2 bases and 6 bases, with 16 bases remaining between them. The CDR3 spans 15 residues. Germline CDR1 MNHEY, CDR2 SMNVEV (reference sequence).

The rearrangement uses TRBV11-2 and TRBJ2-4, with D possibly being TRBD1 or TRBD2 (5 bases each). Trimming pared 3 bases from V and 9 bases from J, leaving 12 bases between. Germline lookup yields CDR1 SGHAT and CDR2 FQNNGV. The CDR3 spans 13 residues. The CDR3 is CASSFGTIAIQYF. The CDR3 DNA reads TGTGCCAGCAGCTTCGGGACGATAGCCATTCAGTACTTC.

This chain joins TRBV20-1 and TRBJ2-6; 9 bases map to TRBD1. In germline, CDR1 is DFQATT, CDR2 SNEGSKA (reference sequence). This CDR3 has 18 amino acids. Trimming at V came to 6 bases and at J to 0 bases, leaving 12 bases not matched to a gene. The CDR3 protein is CSAPTLGQGDSGANVLTF. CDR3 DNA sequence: TGCAGTGCCCCCACACTGGGACAGGGAGACTCTGGGGCCAACGTCCTGACTTTC.

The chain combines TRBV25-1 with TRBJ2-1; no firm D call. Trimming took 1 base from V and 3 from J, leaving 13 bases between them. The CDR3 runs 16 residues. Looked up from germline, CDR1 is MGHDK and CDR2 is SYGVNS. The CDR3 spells CASSEFPEQVYNEQFF. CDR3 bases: TGTGCCAGCAGTGAATTTCCAGAACAAGTCTACAATGAGCAGTTCTTC.

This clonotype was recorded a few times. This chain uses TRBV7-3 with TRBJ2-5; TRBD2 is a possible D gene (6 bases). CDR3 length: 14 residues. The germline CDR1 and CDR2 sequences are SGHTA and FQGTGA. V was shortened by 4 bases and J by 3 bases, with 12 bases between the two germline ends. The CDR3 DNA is TGTGCCAGCAGCTCCTCGGGGGAGGAAGAGACCCAGTACTTC. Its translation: CASSSSGEEETQYF.

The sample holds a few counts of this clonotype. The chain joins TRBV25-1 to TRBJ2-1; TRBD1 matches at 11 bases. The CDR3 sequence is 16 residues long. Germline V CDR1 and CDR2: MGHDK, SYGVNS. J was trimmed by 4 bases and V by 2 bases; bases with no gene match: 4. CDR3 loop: CASSEPDRGQYNEQFF. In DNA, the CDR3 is TGTGCCAGCAGTGAACCGGACAGGGGGCAATACAATGAGCAGTTCTTC.

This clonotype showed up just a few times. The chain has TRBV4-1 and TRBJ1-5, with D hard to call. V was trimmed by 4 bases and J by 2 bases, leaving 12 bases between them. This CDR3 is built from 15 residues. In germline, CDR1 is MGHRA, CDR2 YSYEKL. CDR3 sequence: CASSLRGVGNQPQHF. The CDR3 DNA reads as TGCGCCAGCAGCCTCCGCGGGGTTGGCAATCAGCCCCAGCATTTT.

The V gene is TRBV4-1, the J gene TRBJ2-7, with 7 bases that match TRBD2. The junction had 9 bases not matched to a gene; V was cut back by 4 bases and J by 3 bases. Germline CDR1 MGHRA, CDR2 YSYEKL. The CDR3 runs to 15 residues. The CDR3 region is CASSPAGGFDYEQYF. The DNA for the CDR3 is TGCGCCAGCAGCCCGGCCGGGGGGTTCGACTACGAGCAGTACTTC.

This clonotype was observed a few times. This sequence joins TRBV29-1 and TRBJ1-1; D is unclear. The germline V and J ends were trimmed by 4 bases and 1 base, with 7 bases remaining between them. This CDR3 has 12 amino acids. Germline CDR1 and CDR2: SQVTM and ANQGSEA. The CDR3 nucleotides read TGCAGCGTTGTTCCAGGGAACACTGAAGCTTTCTTT. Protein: CSVVPGNTEAFF.

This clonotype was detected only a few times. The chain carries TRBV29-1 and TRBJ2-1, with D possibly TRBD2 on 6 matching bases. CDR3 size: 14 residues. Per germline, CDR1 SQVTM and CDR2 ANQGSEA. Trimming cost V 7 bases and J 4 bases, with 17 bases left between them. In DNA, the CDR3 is TGCAGCGCCGTGCCCTCCCGGGGGTACAATGAGCAGTTCTTC. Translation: CSAVPSRGYNEQFF.

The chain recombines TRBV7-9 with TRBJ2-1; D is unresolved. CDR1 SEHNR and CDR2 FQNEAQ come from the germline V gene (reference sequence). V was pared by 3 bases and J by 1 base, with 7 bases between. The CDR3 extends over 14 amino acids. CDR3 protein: CASSFGASYNEQFF. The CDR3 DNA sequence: TGTGCCAGCAGCTTTGGCGCGTCCTACAATGAGCAGTTCTTC.

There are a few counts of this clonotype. This CDR3 reads CASSAIRVTEAFF. The DNA of the CDR3 is TGTGCCAGCAGCGCCATCCGGGTTACTGAAGCTTTCTTT. The chain uses TRBV9 and TRBJ1-1; D call uncertain. V was trimmed by 3 bases and J by 5 bases, leaving 11 bases between them. The CDR3 is 13 residues long. The germline V gene has CDR1 SGDLS and CDR2 YYNGEE.

DNA of the CDR3: TGTGCCAGCAGTTTACTAGCGGGGGGGCCGTATTTT. Protein: CASSLLAGGPYF. The chain is built from TRBV28 and TRBJ2-3; 12 bases align to TRBD2. The CDR3 has 12 amino acids. The germline CDR1 and CDR2 sequences are MDHEN and SYDVKM. The V segment lost 2 bases and the J segment 14 bases; nucleotides outside the gene matches: 2.

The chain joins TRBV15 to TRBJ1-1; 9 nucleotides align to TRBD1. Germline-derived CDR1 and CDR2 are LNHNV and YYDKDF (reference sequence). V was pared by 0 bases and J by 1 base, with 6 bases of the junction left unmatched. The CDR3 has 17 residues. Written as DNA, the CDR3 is TGTGCCACCAGCAGAGATGGACAGGGGTGGAGGAACACTGAAGCTTTCTTT. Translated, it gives CATSRDGQGWRNTEAFF.

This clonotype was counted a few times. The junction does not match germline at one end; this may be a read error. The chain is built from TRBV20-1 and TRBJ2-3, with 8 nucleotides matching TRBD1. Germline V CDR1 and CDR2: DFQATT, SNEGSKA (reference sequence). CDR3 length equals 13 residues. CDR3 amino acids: CRATGGSTDTQYF. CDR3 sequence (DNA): TGCAGGGCTACAGGGGGAAGCACAGATACGCAGTATTTT.

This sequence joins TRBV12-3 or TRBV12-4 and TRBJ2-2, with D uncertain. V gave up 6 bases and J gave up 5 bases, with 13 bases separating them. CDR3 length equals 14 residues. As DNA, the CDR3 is TGTGCCAGCAGGGGATCCCTAACGACCGGGGAGCTGTTTTTT. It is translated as CASRGSLTTGELFF.

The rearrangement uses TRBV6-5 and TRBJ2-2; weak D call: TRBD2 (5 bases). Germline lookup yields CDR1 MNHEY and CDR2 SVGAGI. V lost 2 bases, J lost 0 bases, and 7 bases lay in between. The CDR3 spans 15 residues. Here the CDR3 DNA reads TGTGCCAGCAGTTACCGGGGTCCGAACACCGGGGAGCTGTTTTTT. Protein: CASSYRGPNTGELFF.

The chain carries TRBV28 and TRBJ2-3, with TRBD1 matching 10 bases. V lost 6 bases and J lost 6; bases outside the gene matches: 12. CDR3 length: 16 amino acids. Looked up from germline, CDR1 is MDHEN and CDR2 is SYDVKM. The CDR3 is CASRETGGGSCDTQYF. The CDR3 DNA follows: TGTGCCAGCAGGGAGACAGGGGGCGGGAGTTGTGATACGCAGTATTTT. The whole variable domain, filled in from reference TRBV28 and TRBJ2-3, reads DVKVTQSSRYLVKRTGEKVFLECVQDMDHENMFWYRQDPGLGLRLIYFSYDVKMKEKGDIPEGYSVSREKKERFSLILESASTNQTSMYLCASRETGGGSCDTQYFGPGTRLTVL.

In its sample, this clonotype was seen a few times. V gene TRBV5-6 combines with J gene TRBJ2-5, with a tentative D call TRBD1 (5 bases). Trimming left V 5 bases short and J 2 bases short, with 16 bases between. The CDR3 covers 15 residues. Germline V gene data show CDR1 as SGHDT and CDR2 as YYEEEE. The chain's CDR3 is CASSPETDQQETQYF. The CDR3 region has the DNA TGTGCCAGCAGTCCAGAGACAGATCAACAAGAGACCCAGTACTTC.

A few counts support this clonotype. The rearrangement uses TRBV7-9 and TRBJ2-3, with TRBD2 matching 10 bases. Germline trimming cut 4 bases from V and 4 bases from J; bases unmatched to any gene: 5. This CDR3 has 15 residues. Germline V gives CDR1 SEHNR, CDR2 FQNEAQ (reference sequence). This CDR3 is CASSWGLAPSDTQYF. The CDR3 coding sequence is TGTGCCAGCAGCTGGGGACTAGCGCCATCAGATACGCAGTATTTT.

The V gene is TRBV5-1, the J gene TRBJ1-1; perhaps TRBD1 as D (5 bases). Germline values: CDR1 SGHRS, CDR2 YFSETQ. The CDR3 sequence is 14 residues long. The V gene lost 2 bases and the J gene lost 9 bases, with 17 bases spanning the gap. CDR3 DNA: TGCGCCAGCAGCTTTGTTAGAATGACAGATCAAGCTTTCTTT. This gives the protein CASSFVRMTDQAFF.

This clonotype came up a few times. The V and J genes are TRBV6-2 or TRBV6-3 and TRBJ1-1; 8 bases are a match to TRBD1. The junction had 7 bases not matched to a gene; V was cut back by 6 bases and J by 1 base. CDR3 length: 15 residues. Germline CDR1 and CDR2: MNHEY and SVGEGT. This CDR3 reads CASSRSGTGNTEAFF. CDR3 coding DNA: TGTGCCAGCAGCCGCTCCGGGACAGGGAACACTGAAGCTTTCTTT.

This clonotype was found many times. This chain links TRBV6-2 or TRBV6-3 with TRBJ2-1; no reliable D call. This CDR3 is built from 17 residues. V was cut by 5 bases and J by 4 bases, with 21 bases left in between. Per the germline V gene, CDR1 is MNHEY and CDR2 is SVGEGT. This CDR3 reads CASSVASVADPYNEQFF. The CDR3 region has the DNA TGTGCCAGCAGTGTCGCGTCCGTGGCAGACCCATACAATGAGCAGTTCTTC.

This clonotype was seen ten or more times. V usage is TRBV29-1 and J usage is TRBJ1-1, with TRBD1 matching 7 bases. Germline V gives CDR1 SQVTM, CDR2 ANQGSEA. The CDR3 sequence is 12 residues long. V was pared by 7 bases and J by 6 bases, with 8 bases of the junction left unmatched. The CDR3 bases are TGCAGCGGCATGAGGGGGCACGCTGAAGCTTTCTTT. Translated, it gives CSGMRGHAEAFF.

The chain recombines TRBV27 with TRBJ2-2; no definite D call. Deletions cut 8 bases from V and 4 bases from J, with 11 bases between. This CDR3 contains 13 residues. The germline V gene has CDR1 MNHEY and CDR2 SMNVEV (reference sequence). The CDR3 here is CASRRVLTGELFF. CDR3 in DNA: TGTGCCAGCCGCCGGGTACTCACCGGGGAGCTGTTTTTT.

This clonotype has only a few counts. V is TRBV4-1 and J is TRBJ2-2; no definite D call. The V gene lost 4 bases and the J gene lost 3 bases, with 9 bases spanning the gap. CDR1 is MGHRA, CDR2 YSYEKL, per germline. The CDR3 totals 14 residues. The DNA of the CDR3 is TGCGCCAGCAGCCCCTCGGGCTACACCGGGGAGCTGTTTTTT. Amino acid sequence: CASSPSGYTGELFF.

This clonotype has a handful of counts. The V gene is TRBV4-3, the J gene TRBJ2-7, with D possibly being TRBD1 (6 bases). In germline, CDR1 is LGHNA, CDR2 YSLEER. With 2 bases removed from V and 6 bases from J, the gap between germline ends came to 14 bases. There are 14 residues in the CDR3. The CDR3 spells CASSQTEQGREQYF. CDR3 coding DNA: TGCGCCAGCAGCCAAACAGAGCAGGGGCGCGAGCAGTACTTC.

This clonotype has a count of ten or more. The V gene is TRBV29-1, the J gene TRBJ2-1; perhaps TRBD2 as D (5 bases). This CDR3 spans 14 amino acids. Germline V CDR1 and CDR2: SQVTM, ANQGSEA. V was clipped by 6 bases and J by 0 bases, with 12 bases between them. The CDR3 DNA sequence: TGCAGCGTCGTTGAAACTAGCTCCTACAATGAGCAGTTCTTC. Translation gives CSVVETSSYNEQFF.

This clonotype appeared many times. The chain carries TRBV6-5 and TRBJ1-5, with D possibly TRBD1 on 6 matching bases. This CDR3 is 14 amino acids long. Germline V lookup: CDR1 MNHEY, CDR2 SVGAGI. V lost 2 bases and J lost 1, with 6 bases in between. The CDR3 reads CASSYQGSNQPQHF. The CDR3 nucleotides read TGTGCCAGCAGTTACCAGGGGAGCAATCAGCCCCAGCATTTT.

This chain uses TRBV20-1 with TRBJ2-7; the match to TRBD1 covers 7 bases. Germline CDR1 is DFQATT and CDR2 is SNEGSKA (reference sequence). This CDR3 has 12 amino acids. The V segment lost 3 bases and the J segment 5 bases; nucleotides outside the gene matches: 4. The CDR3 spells CSARTGTNEQYF. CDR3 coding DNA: TGCAGTGCTAGGACAGGGACCAACGAGCAGTACTTC.

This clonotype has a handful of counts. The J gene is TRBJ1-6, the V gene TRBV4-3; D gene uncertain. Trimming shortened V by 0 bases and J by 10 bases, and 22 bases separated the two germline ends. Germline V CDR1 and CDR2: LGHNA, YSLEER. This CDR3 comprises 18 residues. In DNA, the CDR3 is TGCGCCAGCAGCCAAGATTTCATTGGCGTCATTCAGGACTCACCCCTCCACTTT. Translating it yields CASSQDFIGVIQDSPLHF.